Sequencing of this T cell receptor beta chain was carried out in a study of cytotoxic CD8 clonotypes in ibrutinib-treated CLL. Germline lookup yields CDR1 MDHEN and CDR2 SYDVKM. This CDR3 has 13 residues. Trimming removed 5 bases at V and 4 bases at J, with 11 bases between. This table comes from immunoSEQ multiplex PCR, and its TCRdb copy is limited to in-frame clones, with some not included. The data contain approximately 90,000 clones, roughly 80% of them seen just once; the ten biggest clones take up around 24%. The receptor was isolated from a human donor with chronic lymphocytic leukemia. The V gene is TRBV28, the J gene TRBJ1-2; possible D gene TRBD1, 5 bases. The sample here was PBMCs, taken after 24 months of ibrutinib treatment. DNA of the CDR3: TGTGCCAGCAGTCCAGGGTCTCCCTATGGCTACACCTTC. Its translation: CASSPGSPYGYTF.